This T cell receptor beta chain was documented in a study of blood T cell repertoires in COVID-19. CDR1 is SGHNT and CDR2 is YENEEA in the germline V gene. The CDR3 totals 13 residues. V gave up 5 bases and J gave up 7 bases, with 12 bases separating them. Method: immunoSEQ multiplex PCR; TCRdb's copy keeps in-frame clones and lacks some. The table records some 240,000 clones, around 86% of them present only once. Material for sequencing was PBMCs or T cells enriched from blood (not recorded which). The chain uses TRBV11-3 and TRBJ2-1, with D uncertain. This clonotype was sampled from a woman between 40 and 50 years old with acute COVID-19. CDR3 amino acids: CASSIGTENEQFF. The CDR3, as DNA: TGTGCCAGCAGCATTGGTACCGAGAATGAGCAGTTCTTC.